This T cell receptor (beta chain) was obtained from a study of T cells in Graves' hyperthyroidism and ophthalmopathy. Study findings and constraints: Ophthalmopathy was distinguished from stable hyperthyroidism by 13 V-J signatures.

Source material for PBMCs was roughly 10 ml fresh peripheral blood. The count of this clonotype is one. Its antigen is still unknown. Using RNA transcripts as the source, TCR beta CDR3 regions were amplified. TCR CDR3 regions were first amplified by RT-PCR with HTBI primers. TCRdb reprocessed the multiplex PCR reads via MiXCR and lists one record per CDR3 protein. The sample contains about 50,000 distinct CDR3 sequences, about 50% of which appear only once. From germline, CDR1 is MNHEY and CDR2 SVGAGI. Between the trimmed V and J ends, which lost 7 bases and 2 bases, there was a span of 14 bases. The CDR3 totals 14 residues.

Sequencing was carried out using blood. This chain joins TRBV6-5 and TRBJ1-1; TRBD1 is a possible D gene (6 bases). This clonotype originated in a woman aged 25 to 39 with Graves' ophthalmopathy. The CDR3 loop is CASTEKGENTEAFF. Written as DNA, the CDR3 is TGTGCCAGCACAGAAAAGGGGGAAAACACTGAAGCTTTCTTT.